The 21 T cell receptor beta chains listed next were all sequenced from one sample in a study of cytomegalovirus exposure and HLA in healthy donors. Vbeta (60) and Jbeta (13) primers were used in the PCR. Libraries were prepared by immunoSEQ multiplex PCR; TCRdb keeps only in-frame clonotypes and omits some of them. The sample records about 94,000 clones, approximately 78% being singletons. Material: PBMCs. Every receptor here comes from a woman aged 55-75 years in good health and CMV-seronegative.

The genes are TRBV27 and TRBJ2-7; 14 bases are a match to TRBD2. Trimming took 2 bases from V and 0 from J; bases not matched to a gene: 15. The germline gives CDR1 MNHEY, CDR2 SMNVEV (reference sequence). The CDR3 has 21 amino acids. CDR3 loop: CASSLRSGLAGGYQSSYEQYF. The CDR3, as DNA: TGTGCCAGCAGTTTAAGGTCTGGACTAGCGGGGGGCTACCAAAGCTCCTACGAGCAGTACTTC.

This clone was detected once. The chain uses TRBV25-1 and TRBJ2-7; D not certain. The CDR3 is made up of 11 amino acids. V shed 4 bases and J shed 5 bases, with 6 bases lying between them. Germline CDR1 and CDR2: MGHDK and SYGVNS. CDR3 residues: CASSVRDEQYF. The CDR3 nucleotides read TGTGCCAGCAGTGTTCGGGACGAGCAGTACTTC.

This rearrangement joins TRBV7-6 to TRBJ2-7; maybe TRBD2 (6 bases). The ends were cut back, 1 base at V and 3 bases at J, with 10 bases in the middle. Germline-derived CDR1 and CDR2 are SGHVS and FNYEAQ. This CDR3 has 14 residues. The CDR3 DNA is TGTGCCAGCAGCTTAGGGCCGGGAGACTACGAGCAGTACTTC. The encoded protein is CASSLGPGDYEQYF.

V usage is TRBV7-8 and J usage is TRBJ2-7; TRBD1 matches 9 bases. V was pared by 2 bases and J by 6 bases, with 5 bases of the junction left unmatched. The CDR3 has 14 amino acids. Germline CDR1 SGHVS, CDR2 FQNEAQ. CDR3 DNA sequence: TGTGCCAGCAGCTTATGGGACAGGGCTGGCGAGCAGTACTTC. It specifies CASSLWDRAGEQYF.

This clone was recorded a few times. The J gene is TRBJ2-7, the V gene TRBV28; a weak D match, TRBD1 (5 bases). CDR1 is MDHEN and CDR2 is SYDVKM in the germline V gene. Between the trimmed V and J ends, which lost 2 bases and 3 bases, there was a span of 11 bases. The CDR3 sequence is 14 residues long. The DNA for the CDR3 is TGTGCCAGCAGTTTAGGGTCCAGGGTCTACGAGCAGTACTTC. Its protein is CASSLGSRVYEQYF.

In this sample, this clone turned up once. The chain joins TRBV5-4 to TRBJ1-4, with 7 nucleotides matching TRBD1. Trimming removed 0 bases from V and 7 bases from J; junction bases left unmatched: 3. Germline V lookup: CDR1 SGHNT, CDR2 YYREEE (reference sequence). The CDR3 spans 14 residues. CDR3 nucleotide sequence: TGTGCCAGCAGCTTGGAGGGGGCTGGTGAAAAACTGTTTTTT. Translated, it gives CASSLEGAGEKLFF.

The chain couples TRBV6-5 to TRBJ2-5; D may be TRBD1 (6 bases). Between the trimmed V and J ends, which lost 5 bases and 7 bases, there was a span of 20 bases. CDR1 and CDR2 from the germline V gene are MNHEY and SVGAGI. CDR3 length: 15 residues. CDR3 amino acids: CASSRQGHSLGTQYF. The CDR3 DNA follows: TGTGCCAGCAGTCGCCAGGGACACTCCTTAGGGACCCAGTACTTC.

CDR3 nucleotides: TGTGCCAGCAGTTATGCCGGGTCCTCGGGCTCCTACGAGCAGTACTTC. This sequence encodes CASSYAGSSGSYEQYF. The rearrangement joins TRBV6-5 to TRBJ2-7; D is uncertain. This CDR3 contains 16 residues. CDR1 and CDR2 (germline): MNHEY, SVGAGI. Trimming pared 3 bases from V and 0 bases from J, leaving 15 bases between.

This chain uses TRBV9 with TRBJ1-1; D not resolved. Germline V gene lookup returns CDR1 SGDLS and CDR2 YYNGEE. CDR3 length: 14 amino acids. The V end lost 1 base, the J end lost 1 base, and 8 bases lay between the germline ends. The DNA for the CDR3 is TGTGCCAGCAGCGTAACTATAAGGAACACTGAAGCTTTCTTT. This translates into CASSVTIRNTEAFF.

The rearrangement uses TRBV4-3 and TRBJ2-3; TRBD2 matches 9 bases. The junction had 9 bases not matched to a gene; V was cut back by 4 bases and J by 4 bases. The CDR3 totals 16 residues. CDR1 is LGHNA and CDR2 is YSLEER in the germline V gene. The CDR3 loop is CASSPWASGRPDTQYF. DNA of the CDR3: TGCGCCAGCAGCCCCTGGGCCAGCGGGAGGCCAGATACGCAGTATTTT.

Points on this clone: At one end, the junction sequence differs from germline, possibly due to a read error. The chain recombines TRBV2 with TRBJ2-5, with D possibly matching TRBD2 (5 bases). The CDR3 loop spans 13 amino acids. From germline, CDR1 is SNHLY and CDR2 FYNNEI. CDR3 bases: TGTGCCAGCAGTGAGATGGACTCCCAACTAGAACACTTC. Protein product: CASSEMDSQLEHF.

The CDR3 coding sequence is TGTGCCAGCAGCTTTAGTAGCACAGATACGCAGTATTTT. Protein product: CASSFSSTDTQYF. The chain is built from TRBV5-6 and TRBJ2-3; no clear D. V shed 2 bases and J shed 0 bases, with 4 bases lying between them. CDR3 length: 13 residues. Germline assignment: CDR1 SGHDT and CDR2 YYEEEE.

The chain uses TRBV13 and TRBJ2-3, with TRBD2 as a possible D gene (5 bases). Germline-derived CDR1 and CDR2 are PRHDT and FYEKMQ (reference sequence). With 0 bases removed from V and 3 bases from J, the gap between germline ends came to 7 bases. The CDR3 is 14 residues long. CDR3 coding DNA: TGTGCCAGCAGCTTAGGAGCGGAGACAGATACGCAGTATTTT. Encoded protein: CASSLGAETDTQYF.

V is TRBV28 and J is TRBJ1-5; perhaps TRBD1 as D (5 bases). The CDR3 contains 13 residues. Trimming left V 6 bases short and J 7 bases short, with 13 bases between. Germline V lookup: CDR1 MDHEN, CDR2 SYDVKM. The CDR3: CASRAPGGQPQHF. The CDR3 DNA reads as TGTGCCAGCAGGGCCCCGGGGGGGCAGCCCCAGCATTTT.

The chain links TRBV5-1 to TRBJ1-6; D is undetermined. Trimming removed 0 bases at V and 6 bases at J, with 7 bases between. Looked up from germline, CDR1 is SGHRS and CDR2 is YFSETQ. CDR3 length: 14 residues. The CDR3 DNA is TGCGCCAGCAGCTTGGGAGATCGTAATTCACCCCTCCACTTT. Translated, it gives CASSLGDRNSPLHF.

The chain has TRBV28 and TRBJ1-2; the D gene is possibly TRBD1 (6 bases). With 6 bases removed from V and 3 bases from J, the gap between germline ends came to 11 bases. This CDR3 region has 13 residues. Per germline, CDR1 MDHEN and CDR2 SYDVKM. The CDR3 DNA sequence: TGTGCCAGCAGGGGATCAGGGGACTATGGCTACACCTTC. Its translation is CASRGSGDYGYTF.

This sequence joins TRBV6-1 and TRBJ1-1; D is possibly TRBD1 (6 bases). The germline V and J ends were trimmed by 7 bases and 1 base, with 13 bases remaining between them. Germline assignment: CDR1 MNHNS and CDR2 SASEGT. The CDR3 covers 14 residues. The CDR3 is CASMPGHSNTEAFF. In DNA form, the CDR3 reads TGTGCCAGCATGCCGGGACACTCGAACACTGAAGCTTTCTTT.

DNA for the CDR3: TGTGCCAGCAGTTTACAGGGGGCCGGGGAGCTGTTTTTT. It specifies CASSLQGAGELFF. This rearrangement joins TRBV6-1 to TRBJ2-2; TRBD1 agrees at 8 bases. Germline V gene data show CDR1 as MNHNS and CDR2 as SASEGT. The trim removed 5 bases at V and 6 bases at J, leaving 2 bases unmatched. The CDR3 runs to 13 residues.

The rearrangement uses TRBV13 and TRBJ2-2; D gene unclear. The germline V and J ends were trimmed by 7 bases and 5 bases, with 14 bases remaining between them. CDR3 length: 14 amino acids. Germline V gene data show CDR1 as PRHDT and CDR2 as FYEKMQ (reference sequence). CDR3 coding DNA: TGTGCCAGCACATCACCCGGTGAAACCGGGGAGCTGTTTTTT. This translates into CASTSPGETGELFF.

The chain recombines TRBV5-8 with TRBJ2-3; D possibly corresponds to TRBD2 (5 bases). The germline V gene encodes CDR1 SGHTS and CDR2 YDEGEE. V lost 2 bases and J 6 bases, leaving 16 bases between the germline ends. CDR3 size: 15 residues. The CDR3 nucleotides read TGTGCCAGCAGCTTAAGGGTGGTAGGACTCGATACGCAGTATTTT. Amino acids: CASSLRVVGLDTQYF.

This clone was seen more than once but under ten times. This chain links TRBV7-2 with TRBJ2-7, with a tentative D call TRBD1 (6 bases). The CDR3 has 15 amino acids. Between the trimmed V and J ends, which lost 5 bases and 1 base, there was a span of 15 bases. The germline V gene has CDR1 SGHTA and CDR2 FQGNSA. The CDR3 DNA reads TGTGCCAGCAGCCCGATCTATGACAGGTCCTACGAGCAGTACTTC. Translated, it gives CASSPIYDRSYEQYF.